This T cell receptor beta chain was sequenced in a study of T-cell reconstitution after alpha-beta-depleted transplantation in children. In this sample, this clonotype turned up many times. Its antigen is not known. TCRbeta library construction was performed incorporating unique molecular identifiers. TCRdb independently ran MiXCR on the PCR reads; one entry per CDR3 protein. In the table there are hundreds of thousands of distinct CDR3 sequences, 11% of which are singletons. General observations from the study: Surviving recipient T cells and thymic progenitors underlay high day-60 TCRbeta diversity in some patients.

Germline V gives CDR1 SGHRS, CDR2 YFSETQ. Trimming took 3 bases from V and 5 from J, leaving 7 bases between them. The CDR3 has 12 residues. This sequence was found in a child less than two years old with acute myeloid leukemia, due to receive a stem cell transplant. The sequencing used PBMCs, collected before TCRalphabeta/CD19-depleted stem cell transplant. The genes are TRBV5-1 and TRBJ2-3, with D perhaps TRBD1 or TRBD2 (5 bases each). CDR3 bases: TGCGCCAGCAGCTCGAGGGGAGATACGCAGTATTTT. Amino acid sequence: CASSSRGDTQYF. Based on the CDR3 plus reference TRBV5-1 and TRBJ2-3, the full variable domain is KAGVTQTPRYLIKTRGQQVTLSCSPISGHRSVSWYQQTPGQGLQFLFEYFSETQRNKGNFPGRFSGRQFSNSRSEMNVSTLELGDSALYLCASSSRGDTQYFGPGTRLTVL.